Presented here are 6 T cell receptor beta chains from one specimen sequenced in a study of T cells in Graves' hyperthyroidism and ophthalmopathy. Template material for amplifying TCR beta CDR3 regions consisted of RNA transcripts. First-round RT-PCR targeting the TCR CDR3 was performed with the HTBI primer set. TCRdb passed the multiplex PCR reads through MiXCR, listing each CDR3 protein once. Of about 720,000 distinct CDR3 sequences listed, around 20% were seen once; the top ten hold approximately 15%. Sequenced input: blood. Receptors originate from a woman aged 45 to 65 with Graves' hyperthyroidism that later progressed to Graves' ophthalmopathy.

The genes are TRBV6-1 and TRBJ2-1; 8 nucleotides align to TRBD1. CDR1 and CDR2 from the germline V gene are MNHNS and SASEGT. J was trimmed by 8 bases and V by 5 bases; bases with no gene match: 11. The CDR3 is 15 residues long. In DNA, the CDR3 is TGTGCCAGCAGTCACCCTACAGGGGGTCCTTATGAGCAGTTCTTC. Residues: CASSHPTGGPYEQFF.

The CDR3 sequence is CASSARDNQPQHF. The CDR3 DNA follows: TGTGCCAGCAGTGCCAGAGACAATCAGCCCCAGCATTTT. The chain couples TRBV6-1 to TRBJ1-5; D is unresolved. V was cut by 4 bases and J by 3 bases, with 7 bases left in between. The germline CDR1 and CDR2 sequences are MNHNS and SASEGT. The CDR3 is 13 residues long.

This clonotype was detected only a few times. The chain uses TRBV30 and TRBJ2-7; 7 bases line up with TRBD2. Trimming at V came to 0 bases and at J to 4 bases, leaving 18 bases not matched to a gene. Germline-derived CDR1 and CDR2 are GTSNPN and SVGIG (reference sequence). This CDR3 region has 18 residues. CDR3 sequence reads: CAWSVSYGGGPRAYEQYF. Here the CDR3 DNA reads TGTGCCTGGAGTGTCAGTTATGGCGGGGGACCGAGGGCGTACGAGCAGTACTTC.

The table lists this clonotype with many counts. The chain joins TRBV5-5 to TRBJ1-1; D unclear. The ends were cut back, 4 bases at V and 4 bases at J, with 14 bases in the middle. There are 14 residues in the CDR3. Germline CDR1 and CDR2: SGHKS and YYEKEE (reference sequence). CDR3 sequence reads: CASSPPRASTEAFF. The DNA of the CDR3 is TGTGCCAGCAGCCCCCCGCGGGCGAGCACTGAAGCTTTCTTT.

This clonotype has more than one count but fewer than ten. The CDR3 DNA reads TGTGCCAGCAGCTTAGAGGCAGATTACACTGAAGCTTTCTTT. As protein: CASSLEADYTEAFF. V and J are TRBV7-2 and TRBJ1-1; unclear D gene. Germline CDR1 is SGHTA and CDR2 is FQGNSA. Trimming shortened V by 1 base and J by 3 bases, and 9 bases separated the two germline ends. This CDR3 region has 14 residues. The whole variable domain, filled in from reference TRBV7-2 and TRBJ1-1, reads GAGVSQSPSNKVTEKGKDVELRCDPISGHTALYWYRQSLGQGLEFLIYFQGNSAPDKSGLPSDRFSAERTGGSVSTLTIQRTQQEDSAVYLCASSLEADYTEAFFGQGTRLTVV.

The CDR3 sequence is CASTLEGLHKQFF. CDR3 coding DNA: TGTGCCAGCACCCTCGAAGGGCTCCATAAGCAGTTCTTC. The chain uses TRBV7-2 and TRBJ2-1; D gene uncertain. Germline assignment: CDR1 SGHTA and CDR2 FQGNSA. This CDR3 region has 13 residues. The germline V and J ends were trimmed by 7 bases and 11 bases, with 18 bases remaining between them.